This T cell receptor beta chain was profiled in a study of CD8 T cells in Susac syndrome. An amount of RNA that ranged from roughly 0.5 to 1 ug was reverse transcribed with random hexamers. With immunoSEQ multiplex PCR, TCR beta CDR3 was amplified across 54 Vbeta and 13 Jbeta. From the immunoSEQ multiplex PCR reads, TCRdb called clonotypes with MiXCR, one entry per CDR3 protein. This sample has some 170,000 distinct CDR3 sequences, with 94% found just once. This CDR3 has 14 residues. Per germline, CDR1 SQVTM and CDR2 ANQGSEA. V dropped 4 bases and J dropped 3 bases, with 16 bases sitting between them. Negative isolation yielded the CD8+ and CD4+ T cells, while FACS enriched the TEMRA cells.

The V call is TRBV29-1, the J call TRBJ2-7, with D perhaps matching TRBD2 (5 bases). The sample consisted of CD4+ T cells from PBMCs. The TCR sequence derives from a human donor with multiple sclerosis. CDR3 sequence (DNA): TGCAGCGTTGCCAAGGAGAGGGCCGACTACGAGCAGTACTTC. Its protein is CSVAKERADYEQYF.